This entry concerns a single T cell receptor (beta chain). The antigen is undetermined. The data are from a study of cytomegalovirus exposure and HLA in healthy donors. Study results and limitations: The study listed about 150 cytomegalovirus-associated TCR beta chains.

Assay: immunoSEQ multiplex PCR; the TCRdb copy retains only in-frame clones and omits some. The repertoire holds approximately 150,000 clones, with around 87% as singletons. The V and J ends lost 7 bases and 4 bases respectively, with 17 bases between them. Germline values: CDR1 SGHVS, CDR2 FQNEAQ. This CDR3 has 15 amino acids. Input material: PBMCs. The chain joins TRBV7-8 to TRBJ1-5, with D perhaps TRBD1 (5 bases). This receptor was identified in a man aged 18 to 29 in good health and CMV-seropositive. CDR3 protein: CASNVAGASNQPQHF. CDR3 in DNA: TGTGCCAGCAATGTCGCTGGGGCCTCGAATCAGCCCCAGCATTTT.